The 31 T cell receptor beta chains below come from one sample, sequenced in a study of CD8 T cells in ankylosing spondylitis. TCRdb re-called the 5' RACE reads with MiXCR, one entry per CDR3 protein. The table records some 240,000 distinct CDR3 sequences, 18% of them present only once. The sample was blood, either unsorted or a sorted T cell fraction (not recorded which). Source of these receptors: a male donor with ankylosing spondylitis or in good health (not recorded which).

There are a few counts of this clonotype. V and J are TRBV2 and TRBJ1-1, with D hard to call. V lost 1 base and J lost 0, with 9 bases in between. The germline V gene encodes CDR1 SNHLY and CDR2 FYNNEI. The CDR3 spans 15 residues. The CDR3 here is CASSEVGTLNTEAFF. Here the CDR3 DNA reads TGTGCCAGCAGTGAAGTGGGAACCCTGAACACTGAAGCTTTCTTT.

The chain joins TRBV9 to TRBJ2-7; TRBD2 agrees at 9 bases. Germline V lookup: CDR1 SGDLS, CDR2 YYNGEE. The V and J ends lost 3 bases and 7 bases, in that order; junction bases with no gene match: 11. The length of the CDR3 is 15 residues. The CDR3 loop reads CASSGSGRELGEQYF. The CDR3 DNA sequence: TGTGCCAGCAGCGGTAGCGGGAGAGAGCTTGGGGAGCAGTACTTC.

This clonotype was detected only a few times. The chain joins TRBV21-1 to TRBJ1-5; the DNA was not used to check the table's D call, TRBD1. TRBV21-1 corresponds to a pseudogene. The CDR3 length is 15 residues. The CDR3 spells CASYSPTGSNQPQHF. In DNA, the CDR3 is TGTGCCAGCTATTCGCCCACTGGGAGCAATCAGCCCCAGCATTTT.

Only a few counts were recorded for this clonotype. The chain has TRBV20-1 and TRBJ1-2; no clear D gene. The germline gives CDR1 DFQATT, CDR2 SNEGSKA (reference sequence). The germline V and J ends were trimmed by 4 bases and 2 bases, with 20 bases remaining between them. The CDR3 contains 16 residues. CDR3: CSAIVTDPDPNYGYTF. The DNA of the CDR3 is TGCAGTGCTATCGTAACGGATCCCGACCCAAACTATGGCTACACCTTC.

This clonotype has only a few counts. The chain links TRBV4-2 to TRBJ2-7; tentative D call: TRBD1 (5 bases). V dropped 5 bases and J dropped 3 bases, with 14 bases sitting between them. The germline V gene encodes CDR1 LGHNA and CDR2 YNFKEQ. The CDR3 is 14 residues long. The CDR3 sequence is CASSERQTSYEQYF. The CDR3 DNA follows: TGTGCCAGCAGCGAGAGACAGACAAGCTACGAGCAGTACTTC.

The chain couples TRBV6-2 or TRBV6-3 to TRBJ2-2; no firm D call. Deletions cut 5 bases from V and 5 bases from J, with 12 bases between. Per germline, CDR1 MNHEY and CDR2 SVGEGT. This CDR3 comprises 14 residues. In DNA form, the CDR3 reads TGTGCCAGCAGTGATATGAGGCAAACCGGGGAGCTGTTTTTT. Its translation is CASSDMRQTGELFF.

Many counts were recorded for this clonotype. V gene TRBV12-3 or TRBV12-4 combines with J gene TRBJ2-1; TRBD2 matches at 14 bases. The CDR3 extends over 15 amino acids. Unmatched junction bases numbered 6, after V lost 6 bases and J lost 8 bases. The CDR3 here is CASRPGLAGEDEQFF. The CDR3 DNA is TGTGCCAGCAGACCGGGACTAGCGGGAGAGGATGAGCAGTTCTTC.

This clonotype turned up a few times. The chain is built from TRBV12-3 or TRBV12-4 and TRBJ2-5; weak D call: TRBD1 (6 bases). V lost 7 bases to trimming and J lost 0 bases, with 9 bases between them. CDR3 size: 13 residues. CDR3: CASTTGYQETQYF. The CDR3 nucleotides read TGTGCCAGCACCACAGGGTACCAAGAGACCCAGTACTTC.

CDR3 region: CASSLPTAKGQIYEQYF. The CDR3 DNA reads TGTGCCAGCAGCTTACCAACCGCGAAGGGACAGATTTACGAGCAGTACTTC. The chain has TRBV7-9 and TRBJ2-7; 7 bases are a match to TRBD1. Germline V gene lookup returns CDR1 SEHNR and CDR2 FQNEAQ (reference sequence). Germline trimming cut 2 bases from V and 4 bases from J; bases unmatched to any gene: 14. This CDR3 comprises 17 residues. Full variable domain (outside the CDR3, taken from reference TRBV7-9 and TRBJ2-7): DTGVSQNPRHKITKRGQNVTFRCDPISEHNRLYWYRQTLGQGPEFLTYFQNEAQLEKSRLLSDRFSAERPKGSFSTLEIQRTEQGDSAMYLCASSLPTAKGQIYEQYFGPGTRLTVT.

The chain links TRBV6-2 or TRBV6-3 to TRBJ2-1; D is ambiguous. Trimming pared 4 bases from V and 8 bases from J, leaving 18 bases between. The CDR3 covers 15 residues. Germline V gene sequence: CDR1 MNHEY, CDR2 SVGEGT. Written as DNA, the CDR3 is TGTGCCAGCAGTTCCGGGCCAAGCAGCCCCGATGAGCAGTTCTTC. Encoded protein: CASSSGPSSPDEQFF.

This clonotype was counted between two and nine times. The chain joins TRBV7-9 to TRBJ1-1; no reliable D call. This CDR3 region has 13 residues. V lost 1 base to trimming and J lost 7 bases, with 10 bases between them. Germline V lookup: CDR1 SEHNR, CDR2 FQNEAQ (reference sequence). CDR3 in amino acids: CASSLDGAGEAFF. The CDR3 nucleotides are TGTGCCAGCAGCTTAGACGGAGCAGGTGAAGCTTTCTTT.

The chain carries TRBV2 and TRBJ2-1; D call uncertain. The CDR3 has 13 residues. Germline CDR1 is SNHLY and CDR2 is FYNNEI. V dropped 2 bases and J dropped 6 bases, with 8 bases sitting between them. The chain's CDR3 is CASSELVGNEQFF. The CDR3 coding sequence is TGTGCCAGCAGTGAATTAGTTGGCAATGAGCAGTTCTTC.

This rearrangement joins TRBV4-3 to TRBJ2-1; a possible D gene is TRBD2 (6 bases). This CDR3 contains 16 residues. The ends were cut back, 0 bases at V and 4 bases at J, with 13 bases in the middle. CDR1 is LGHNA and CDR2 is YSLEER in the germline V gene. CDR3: CASSQDPGGNYNEQFF. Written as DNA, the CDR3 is TGCGCCAGCAGCCAAGATCCCGGCGGGAATTACAATGAGCAGTTCTTC.

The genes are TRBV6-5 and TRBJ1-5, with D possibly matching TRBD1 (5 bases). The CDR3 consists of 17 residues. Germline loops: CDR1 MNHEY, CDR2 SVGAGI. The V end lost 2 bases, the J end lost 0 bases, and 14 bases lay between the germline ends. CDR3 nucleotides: TGTGCCAGCAGTTACCCCTCGGGGCCCCGTAGCAATCAGCCCCAGCATTTT. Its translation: CASSYPSGPRSNQPQHF.

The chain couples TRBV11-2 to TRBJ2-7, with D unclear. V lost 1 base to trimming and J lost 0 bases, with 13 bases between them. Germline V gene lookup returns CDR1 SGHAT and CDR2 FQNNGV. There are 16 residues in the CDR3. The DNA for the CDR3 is TGTGCCAGCAGCTTAGTCACGGACGCGTACTCCTACGAGCAGTACTTC. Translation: CASSLVTDAYSYEQYF.

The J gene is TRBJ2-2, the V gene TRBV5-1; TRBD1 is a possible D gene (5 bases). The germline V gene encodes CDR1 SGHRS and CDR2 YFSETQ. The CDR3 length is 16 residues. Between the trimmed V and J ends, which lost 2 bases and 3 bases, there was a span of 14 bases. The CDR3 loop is CASSLGASRYTGELFF. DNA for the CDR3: TGCGCCAGCAGCTTAGGGGCCTCTAGATACACCGGGGAGCTGTTTTTT.

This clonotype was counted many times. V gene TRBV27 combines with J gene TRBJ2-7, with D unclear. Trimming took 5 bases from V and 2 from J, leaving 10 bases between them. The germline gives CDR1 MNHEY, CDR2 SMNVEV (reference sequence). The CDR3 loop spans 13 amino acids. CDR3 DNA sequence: TGTGCCAGCAGTCTCGGCGTACCCTACGAGCAGTACTTC. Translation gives CASSLGVPYEQYF.

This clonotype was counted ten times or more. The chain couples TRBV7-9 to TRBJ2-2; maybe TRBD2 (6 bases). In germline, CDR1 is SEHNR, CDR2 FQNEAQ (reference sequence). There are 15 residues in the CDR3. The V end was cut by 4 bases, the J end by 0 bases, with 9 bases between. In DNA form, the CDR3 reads TGTGCCAGCAGCTCCGGGACTGCGAACACCGGGGAGCTGTTTTTT. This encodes CASSSGTANTGELFF.

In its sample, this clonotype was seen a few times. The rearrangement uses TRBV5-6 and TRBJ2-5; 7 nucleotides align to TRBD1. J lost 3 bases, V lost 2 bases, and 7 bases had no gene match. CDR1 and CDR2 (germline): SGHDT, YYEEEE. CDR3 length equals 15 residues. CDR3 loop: CASSLTGTAKETQYF. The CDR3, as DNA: TGTGCCAGCAGCTTAACCGGGACAGCGAAAGAGACCCAGTACTTC.

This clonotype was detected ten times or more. CDR3 amino acids: CASSDRGHEQYF. The CDR3 DNA reads as TGTGCCAGCAGTGACAGGGGGCACGAGCAGTACTTC. The chain employs TRBV25-1 and TRBJ2-7; 8 bases fit TRBD1. This CDR3 contains 12 residues. The germline V gene encodes CDR1 MGHDK and CDR2 SYGVNS. J lost 5 bases, V lost 3 bases, and 0 bases had no gene match.

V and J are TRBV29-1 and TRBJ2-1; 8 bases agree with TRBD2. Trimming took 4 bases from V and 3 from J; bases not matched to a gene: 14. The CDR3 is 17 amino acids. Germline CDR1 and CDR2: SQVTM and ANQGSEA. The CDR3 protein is CSVGGGRREGYYNEQFF. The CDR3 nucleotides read TGCAGCGTTGGCGGGGGTCGACGGGAGGGGTACTACAATGAGCAGTTCTTC.

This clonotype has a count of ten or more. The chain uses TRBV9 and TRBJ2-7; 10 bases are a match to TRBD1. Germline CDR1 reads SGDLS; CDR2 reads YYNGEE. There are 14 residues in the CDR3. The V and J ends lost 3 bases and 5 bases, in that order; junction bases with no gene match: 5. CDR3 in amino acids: CASSGGQGFDEQYF. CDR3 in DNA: TGTGCCAGCAGCGGGGGACAGGGGTTCGACGAGCAGTACTTC.

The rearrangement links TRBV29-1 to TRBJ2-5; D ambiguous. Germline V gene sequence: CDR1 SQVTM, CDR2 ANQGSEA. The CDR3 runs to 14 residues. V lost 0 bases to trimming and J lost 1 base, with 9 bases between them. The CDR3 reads CSVEDRRTQETQYF. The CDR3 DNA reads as TGCAGCGTTGAAGATCGACGGACCCAAGAGACCCAGTACTTC.

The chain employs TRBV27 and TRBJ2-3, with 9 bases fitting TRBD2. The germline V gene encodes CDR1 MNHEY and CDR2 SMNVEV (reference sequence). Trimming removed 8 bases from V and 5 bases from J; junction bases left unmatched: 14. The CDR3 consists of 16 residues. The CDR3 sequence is CASPWVTSGGKDTQYF. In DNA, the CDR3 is TGTGCCAGCCCTTGGGTGACTAGCGGAGGGAAAGATACGCAGTATTTT.

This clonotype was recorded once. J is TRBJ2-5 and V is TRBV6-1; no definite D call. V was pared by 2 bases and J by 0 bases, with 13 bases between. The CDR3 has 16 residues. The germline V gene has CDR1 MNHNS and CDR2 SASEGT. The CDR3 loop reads CASSELGDSYQETQYF. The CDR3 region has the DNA TGTGCCAGCAGTGAACTCGGAGATTCGTACCAAGAGACCCAGTACTTC.

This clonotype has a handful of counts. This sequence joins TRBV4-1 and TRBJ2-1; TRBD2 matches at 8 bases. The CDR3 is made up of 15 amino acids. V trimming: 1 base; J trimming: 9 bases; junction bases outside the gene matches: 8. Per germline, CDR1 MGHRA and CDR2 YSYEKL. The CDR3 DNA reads TGCGCCAGCAGCCAAGCCGGGAGGGCCGAGAGTGAGCAGTTCTTC. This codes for CASSQAGRAESEQFF.

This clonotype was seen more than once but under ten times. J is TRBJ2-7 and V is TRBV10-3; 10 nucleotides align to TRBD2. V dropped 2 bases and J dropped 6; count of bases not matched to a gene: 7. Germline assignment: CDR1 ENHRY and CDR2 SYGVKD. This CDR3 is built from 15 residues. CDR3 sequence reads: CAISERASGSSEQYF. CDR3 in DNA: TGTGCCATCAGTGAGCGGGCTAGCGGGAGCAGCGAGCAGTACTTC.

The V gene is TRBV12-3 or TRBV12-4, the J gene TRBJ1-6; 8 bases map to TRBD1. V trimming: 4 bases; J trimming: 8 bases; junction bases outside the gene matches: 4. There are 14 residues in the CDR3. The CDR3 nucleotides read TGTGCCAGCAGTTCCACAGGGGGTGATTCACCCCTCCACTTT. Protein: CASSSTGGDSPLHF.

The CDR3 nucleotides are TGTGCCAGCAGCTTAGAGTCTAGCTATACCTACGAGCAGTACTTC. Translation: CASSLESSYTYEQYF. The chain recombines TRBV11-2 with TRBJ2-7; a possible D gene is TRBD2 (5 bases). The CDR3 loop spans 15 amino acids. Per the germline V gene, CDR1 is SGHAT and CDR2 is FQNNGV. Trimming shortened V by 0 bases and J by 2 bases, and 11 bases separated the two germline ends.

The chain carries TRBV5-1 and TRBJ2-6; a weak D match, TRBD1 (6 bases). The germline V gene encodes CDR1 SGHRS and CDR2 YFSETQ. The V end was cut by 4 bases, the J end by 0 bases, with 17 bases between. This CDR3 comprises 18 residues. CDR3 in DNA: TGCGCCAGCAGCCATGAACAGGGTCTCAGCTCTGGGGCCAACGTCCTGACTTTC. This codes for CASSHEQGLSSGANVLTF.

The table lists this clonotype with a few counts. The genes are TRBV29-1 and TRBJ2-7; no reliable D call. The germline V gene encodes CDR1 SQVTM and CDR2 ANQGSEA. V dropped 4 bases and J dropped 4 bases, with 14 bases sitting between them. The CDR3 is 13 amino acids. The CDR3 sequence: CSVVGSGLYEQYF. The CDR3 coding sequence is TGCAGCGTTGTGGGGTCCGGGCTGTACGAGCAGTACTTC.